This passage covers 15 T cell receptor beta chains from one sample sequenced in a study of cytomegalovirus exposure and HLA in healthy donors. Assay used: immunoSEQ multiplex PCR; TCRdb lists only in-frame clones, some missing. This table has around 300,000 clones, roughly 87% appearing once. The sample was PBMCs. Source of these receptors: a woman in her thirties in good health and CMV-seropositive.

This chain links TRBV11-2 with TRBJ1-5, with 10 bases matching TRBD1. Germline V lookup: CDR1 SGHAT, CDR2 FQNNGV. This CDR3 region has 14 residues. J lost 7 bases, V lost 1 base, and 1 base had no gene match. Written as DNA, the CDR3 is TGTGCCAGCAGCTTAGGGACAGGGGGACAGCCCCAGCATTTT. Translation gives CASSLGTGGQPQHF.

The CDR3 DNA reads TGCAGCGTTGAAGGGCAGGGGACTAACTATGGCTACACCTTC. Translated: CSVEGQGTNYGYTF. The chain couples TRBV29-1 to TRBJ1-2; perhaps TRBD1 as D (6 bases). The CDR3 runs 14 residues. Germline V gene sequence: CDR1 SQVTM, CDR2 ANQGSEA. With 1 base removed from V and 0 bases from J, the gap between germline ends came to 9 bases.

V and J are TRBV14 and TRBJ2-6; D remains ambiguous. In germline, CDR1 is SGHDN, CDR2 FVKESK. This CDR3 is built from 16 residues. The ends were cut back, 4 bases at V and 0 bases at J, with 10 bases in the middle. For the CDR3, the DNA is TGTGCCAGCAGCCCTCCTTGGTTCTCTGGGGCCAACGTCCTGACTTTC. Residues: CASSPPWFSGANVLTF.

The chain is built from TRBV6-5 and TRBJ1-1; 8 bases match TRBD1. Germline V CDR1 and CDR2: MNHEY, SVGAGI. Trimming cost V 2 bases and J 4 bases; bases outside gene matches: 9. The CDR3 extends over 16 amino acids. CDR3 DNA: TGTGCCAGCAGTTACCTAAGAGGACAGGGCGTCACTGAAGCTTTCTTT. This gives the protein CASSYLRGQGVTEAFF.

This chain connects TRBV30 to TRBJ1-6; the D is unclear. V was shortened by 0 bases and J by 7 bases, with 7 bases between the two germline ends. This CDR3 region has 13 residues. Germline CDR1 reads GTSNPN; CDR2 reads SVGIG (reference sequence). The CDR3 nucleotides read TGTGCCTGGAGTGTATCCGGAAATTCACCCCTCCACTTT. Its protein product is CAWSVSGNSPLHF.

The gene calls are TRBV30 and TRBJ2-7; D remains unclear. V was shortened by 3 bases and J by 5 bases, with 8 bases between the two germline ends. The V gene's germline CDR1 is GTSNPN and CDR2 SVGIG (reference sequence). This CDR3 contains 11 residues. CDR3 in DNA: TGTGCCTGGAGCCACTGGGACGAGCAGTACTTC. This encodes CAWSHWDEQYF.

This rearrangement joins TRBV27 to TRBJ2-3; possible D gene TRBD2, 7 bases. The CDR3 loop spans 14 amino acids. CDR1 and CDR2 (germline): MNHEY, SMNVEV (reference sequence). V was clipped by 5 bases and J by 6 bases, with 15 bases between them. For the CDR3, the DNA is TGTGCCAGCAGTAGCATCGGGGGGCGGGATACGCAGTATTTT. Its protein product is CASSSIGGRDTQYF.

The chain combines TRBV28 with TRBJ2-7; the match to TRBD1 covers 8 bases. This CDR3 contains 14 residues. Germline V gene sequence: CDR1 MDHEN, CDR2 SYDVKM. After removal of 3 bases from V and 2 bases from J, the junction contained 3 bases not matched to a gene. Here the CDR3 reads CASSLSGGPYEQYF. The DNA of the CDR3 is TGTGCCAGCAGTTTGTCAGGGGGCCCCTACGAGCAGTACTTC.

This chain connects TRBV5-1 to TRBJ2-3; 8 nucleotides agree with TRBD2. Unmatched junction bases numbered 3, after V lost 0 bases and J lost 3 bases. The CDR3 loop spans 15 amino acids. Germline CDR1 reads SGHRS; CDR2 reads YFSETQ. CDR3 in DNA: TGCGCCAGCAGCTTGGCCTCTAGCGGGACAGATACGCAGTATTTT. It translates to CASSLASSGTDTQYF.

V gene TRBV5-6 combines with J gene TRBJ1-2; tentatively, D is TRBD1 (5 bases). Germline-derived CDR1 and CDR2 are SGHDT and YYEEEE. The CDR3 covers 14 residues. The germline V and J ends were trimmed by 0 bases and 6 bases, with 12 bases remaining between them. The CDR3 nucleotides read TGTGCCAGCAGCTTGGTAGTGCAGGGCCATGGCTACACCTTC. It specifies CASSLVVQGHGYTF.

CDR3 in amino acids: CASSIGTGMYEQFF. In DNA, the CDR3 is TGTGCCAGCAGCATCGGGACAGGGATGTATGAGCAGTTCTTC. The chain has TRBV27 and TRBJ2-1, with 9 bases fitting TRBD1. From germline, CDR1 is MNHEY and CDR2 SMNVEV (reference sequence). The CDR3 loop spans 14 amino acids. V lost 6 bases, J lost 8 bases, and 8 bases stayed unmatched.

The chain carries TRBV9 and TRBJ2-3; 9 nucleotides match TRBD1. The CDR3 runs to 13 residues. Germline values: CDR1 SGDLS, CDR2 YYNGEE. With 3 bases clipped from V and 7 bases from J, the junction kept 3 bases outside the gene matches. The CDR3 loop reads CASSGGQGHTQYF. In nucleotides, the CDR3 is TGTGCCAGCAGCGGGGGACAGGGACATACGCAGTATTTT. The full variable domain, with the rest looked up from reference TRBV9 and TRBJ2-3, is DSGVTQTPKHLITATGQRVTLRCSPRSGDLSVYWYQQSLDQGLQFLIQYYNGEERAKGNILERFSAQQFPDLHSELNLSSLELGDSALYFCASSGGQGHTQYFGPGTRLTVL.

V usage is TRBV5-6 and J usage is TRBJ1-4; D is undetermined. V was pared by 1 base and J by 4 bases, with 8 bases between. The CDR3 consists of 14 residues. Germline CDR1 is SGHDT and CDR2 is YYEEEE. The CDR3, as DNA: TGTGCCAGCAGCTTGCCTGGGCGTAATGAAAAACTGTTTTTT. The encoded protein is CASSLPGRNEKLFF.

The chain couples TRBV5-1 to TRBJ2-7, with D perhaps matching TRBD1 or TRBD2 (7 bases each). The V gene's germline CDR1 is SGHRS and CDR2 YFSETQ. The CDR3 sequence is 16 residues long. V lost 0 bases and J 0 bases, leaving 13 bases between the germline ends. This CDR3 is CASSLVGRGPSYEQYF. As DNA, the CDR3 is TGCGCCAGCAGCTTGGTTGGGAGGGGGCCCTCCTACGAGCAGTACTTC.

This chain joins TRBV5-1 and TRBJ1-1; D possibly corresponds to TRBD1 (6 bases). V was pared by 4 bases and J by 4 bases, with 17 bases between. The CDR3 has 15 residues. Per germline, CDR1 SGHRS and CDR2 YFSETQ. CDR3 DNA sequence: TGCGCCAGCAGCCAAGAAGGACAGACAAGCACTGAAGCTTTCTTT. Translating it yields CASSQEGQTSTEAFF. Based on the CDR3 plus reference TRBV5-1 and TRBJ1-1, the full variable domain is KAGVTQTPRYLIKTRGQQVTLSCSPISGHRSVSWYQQTPGQGLQFLFEYFSETQRNKGNFPGRFSGRQFSNSRSEMNVSTLELGDSALYLCASSQEGQTSTEAFFGQGTRLTVV.